The 30 T cell receptor beta chains listed next were all sequenced from one sample in a study of CD8 T cells in Susac syndrome. After extraction with the RNeasy kit, roughly 0.45 to 1 ug of the RNA was reverse transcribed using random hexamers. TCRdb itself ran the immunoSEQ multiplex PCR reads through MiXCR, one entry per CDR3 protein. Of fewer than 200,000 distinct CDR3 sequences in the sample, roughly 92% are singletons; the top ten hold 0.1%. The sequencing sample was made of CD4+ T cells from PBMCs. The receptors stem from a human donor in good health.

The CDR3, as DNA: TGTGCCAGCAGCCAATCCGCAGGGTGGAATCAGCCCCAGCATTTT. Its translation is CASSQSAGWNQPQHF. V gene TRBV3-1 combines with J gene TRBJ1-5, with D perhaps matching TRBD1 (5 bases). The CDR3 has 15 residues. Per the germline V gene, CDR1 is LGHDT and CDR2 is YNNKEL (reference sequence). V was pared by 2 bases and J by 4 bases, with 12 bases between.

This clonotype appeared once. The rearrangement joins TRBV28 to TRBJ2-6; D is undetermined. CDR1 MDHEN and CDR2 SYDVKM come from the germline V gene. The CDR3 loop spans 16 amino acids. V lost 6 bases and J 0 bases, leaving 12 bases between the germline ends. The CDR3 spells CASSHIVSSGANVLTF. The CDR3 DNA reads TGTGCCAGCAGCCACATAGTTAGCTCTGGGGCCAACGTCCTGACTTTC. The variable domain in full, completed from reference TRBV28 and TRBJ2-6, reads DVKVTQSSRYLVKRTGEKVFLECVQDMDHENMFWYRQDPGLGLRLIYFSYDVKMKEKGDIPEGYSVSREKKERFSLILESASTNQTSMYLCASSHIVSSGANVLTFGAGSRLTVL.

This rearrangement joins TRBV6-6 to TRBJ2-5, with 10 bases lining up with TRBD1. The length of the CDR3 is 15 residues. Germline trimming cut 7 bases from V and 5 bases from J; bases unmatched to any gene: 10. Germline CDR1 MNHNY, CDR2 SVGAGI (reference sequence). This CDR3 reads CASTSGQGGRETQYF. The DNA for the CDR3 is TGTGCCAGCACCTCCGGACAGGGGGGTCGGGAGACCCAGTACTTC.

This chain uses TRBV28 with TRBJ1-3; the match to TRBD1 covers 8 bases. In germline, CDR1 is MDHEN, CDR2 SYDVKM. Trimming took 2 bases from V and 4 from J; bases not matched to a gene: 4. The CDR3 contains 15 residues. The CDR3 bases are TGTGCCAGCAGTTTACGACAGGGGAGAGGAAACACCATATATTTT. Translating gives CASSLRQGRGNTIYF.

The gene calls are TRBV5-6 and TRBJ1-5; possible D gene TRBD1, 6 bases. V was pared by 0 bases and J by 1 base, with 11 bases between. Germline V gives CDR1 SGHDT, CDR2 YYEEEE. This CDR3 contains 16 residues. CDR3 protein: CASSLGGGGSNQPQHF. The DNA of the CDR3 is TGTGCCAGCAGCTTGGGGGGGGGCGGCAGCAATCAGCCCCAGCATTTT. The whole variable domain, remainder taken from reference TRBV5-6 and TRBJ1-5, is DAGVTQSPTHLIKTRGQQVTLRCSPKSGHDTVSWYQQALGQGPQFIFQYYEEEERQRGNFPDRFSGHQFPNYSSELNVNALLLGDSALYLCASSLGGGGSNQPQHFGDGTRLSIL.

A single count supports this clonotype. V usage is TRBV5-1 and J usage is TRBJ1-1, with D possibly being TRBD1 (6 bases). The CDR3 runs to 16 residues. The V end lost 0 bases, the J end lost 1 base, and 13 bases lay between the germline ends. The germline V gene has CDR1 SGHRS and CDR2 YFSETQ. The DNA of the CDR3 is TGCGCCAGCAGCTTGGCCGCAGGGGCGCGGAACACTGAAGCTTTCTTT. This sequence encodes CASSLAAGARNTEAFF. Full variable domain (remainder filled in from reference TRBV5-1 and TRBJ1-1): KAGVTQTPRYLIKTRGQQVTLSCSPISGHRSVSWYQQTPGQGLQFLFEYFSETQRNKGNFPGRFSGRQFSNSRSEMNVSTLELGDSALYLCASSLAAGARNTEAFFGQGTRLTVV.

The rearrangement joins TRBV7-8 to TRBJ2-2; TRBD2 matches at 9 bases. The germline gives CDR1 SGHVS, CDR2 FQNEAQ. The CDR3 consists of 16 residues. V lost 7 bases and J lost 7; bases outside the gene matches: 13. CDR3 residues: CASTPGAGGRGGELFF. Here the CDR3 DNA reads TGTGCCAGCACCCCCGGGGCGGGGGGGCGAGGCGGGGAGCTGTTTTTT.

The chain is built from TRBV29-1 and TRBJ1-1; D might be TRBD1 (5 bases). Germline V lookup: CDR1 SQVTM, CDR2 ANQGSEA. CDR3 length equals 12 residues. Trimming removed 5 bases from V and 7 bases from J, with 14 bases in between. The CDR3 region is CSVRERGVEAFF. In DNA form, the CDR3 reads TGCAGCGTTAGGGAGAGGGGCGTTGAAGCTTTCTTT.

The chain joins TRBV5-1 to TRBJ2-3, with 8 bases fitting TRBD1. CDR1 is SGHRS, CDR2 YFSETQ, per germline. This CDR3 has 15 residues. V lost 5 bases, J lost 6 bases, and 11 bases stayed unmatched. CDR3 region: CASSAFQGATDTQYF. As DNA, the CDR3 is TGCGCCAGCAGTGCCTTCCAGGGGGCGACGGATACGCAGTATTTT.

V and J are TRBV3-1 and TRBJ2-1, with TRBD2 matching over 10 bases. CDR3 length equals 17 residues. The germline gives CDR1 LGHDT, CDR2 YNNKEL (reference sequence). Unmatched junction bases numbered 4, after V lost 0 bases and J lost 2 bases. The CDR3 DNA reads as TGTGCCAGCAGCCAAGACCCCGGACTAGCGGCCTACAATGAGCAGTTCTTC. It yields the protein CASSQDPGLAAYNEQFF.

The chain combines TRBV20-1 with TRBJ2-5; tentative D call: TRBD2 (7 bases). The CDR3 length is 12 residues. The germline V gene encodes CDR1 DFQATT and CDR2 SNEGSKA (reference sequence). Trimming left V 3 bases short and J 4 bases short, with 9 bases between. CDR3 amino acids: CSASGGRETQYF. In nucleotides, the CDR3 is TGCAGTGCTAGCGGGGGGCGAGAGACCCAGTACTTC.

Written as DNA, the CDR3 is TGCGCCAGCAGCCCGGAACCGGGACAGTTGAACACTGAAGCTTTCTTT. This translates into CASSPEPGQLNTEAFF. The V gene is TRBV5-1, the J gene TRBJ1-1; 7 nucleotides line up with TRBD1. J gave up 0 bases and V 4 bases, and 9 bases lay outside the gene matches. Germline values: CDR1 SGHRS, CDR2 YFSETQ. CDR3 length: 16 amino acids.

The rearrangement joins TRBV29-1 to TRBJ1-1; D remains unclear. Germline CDR1 is SQVTM and CDR2 is ANQGSEA. CDR3 length: 14 amino acids. Trimming removed 2 bases at V and 0 bases at J, with 10 bases between. CDR3 in DNA: TGCAGCGTTGAATGGGGAATCATGAACACTGAAGCTTTCTTT. It specifies CSVEWGIMNTEAFF.

This clonotype was picked up one time. The CDR3 is CASSVSGSGIGAQYF. As DNA, the CDR3 is TGTGCCAGCAGCGTATCAGGAAGCGGAATAGGGGCCCAGTACTTC. The chain carries TRBV9 and TRBJ2-5; D possibly matches TRBD1 or TRBD2 (5 bases each). V dropped 1 base and J dropped 9 bases, with 19 bases sitting between them. Germline CDR1 reads SGDLS; CDR2 reads YYNGEE. The CDR3 has 15 amino acids.

The chain couples TRBV4-2 to TRBJ1-2; 9 nucleotides match TRBD1. This CDR3 contains 16 residues. V shed 3 bases and J 1 base; nucleotides not matched to a gene: 6. Germline CDR1 is LGHNA and CDR2 is YNFKEQ. CDR3 sequence reads: CASSHPTGGHNYGYTF. CDR3 nucleotides: TGTGCCAGCAGCCACCCGACAGGGGGACATAACTATGGCTACACCTTC.

The chain links TRBV11-1 to TRBJ2-1; D may be TRBD2 (6 bases). Trimming removed 1 base at V and 12 bases at J, with 10 bases between. Germline V CDR1 and CDR2: SGHAT, FQDESV (reference sequence). CDR3 length: 12 residues. The CDR3 sequence: CASSLEVSGQFF. As DNA, the CDR3 is TGTGCCAGCAGCTTAGAGGTTAGCGGGCAGTTCTTC.

This clonotype was detected once. The chain employs TRBV29-1 and TRBJ2-3; 11 positions match TRBD2. Germline CDR1 and CDR2: SQVTM and ANQGSEA. This CDR3 is built from 14 residues. V was pared by 5 bases and J by 4 bases, with 5 bases of the junction left unmatched. DNA of the CDR3: TGCAGCGTTCGTAGCGGGGGGGCCCCAGATACGCAGTATTTT. This sequence encodes CSVRSGGAPDTQYF.

This chain links TRBV28 with TRBJ1-4; TRBD1 aligns across 8 bases. The V segment lost 7 bases and the J segment 2 bases; nucleotides outside the gene matches: 12. The CDR3 runs to 17 residues. Germline V gene lookup returns CDR1 MDHEN and CDR2 SYDVKM. CDR3 DNA: TGTGCCAGCAAATTTTGGACAGGGACTTATACTAATGAAAAACTGTTTTTT. Its protein is CASKFWTGTYTNEKLFF.

This clonotype was detected only once. In nucleotides, the CDR3 is TGCAGTGCTAGTCGGACTACAGATACGCAGTATTTT. Translating it yields CSASRTTDTQYF. This chain uses TRBV20-1 with TRBJ2-3; perhaps TRBD2 as D (5 bases). Deletions cut 3 bases from V and 3 bases from J, with 7 bases between. This CDR3 comprises 12 residues. Germline CDR1 and CDR2: DFQATT and SNEGSKA (reference sequence).

This clonotype came up once. The V gene is TRBV28, the J gene TRBJ2-4, with D perhaps TRBD1 (6 bases). With 6 bases removed from V and 7 bases from J, the gap between germline ends came to 13 bases. CDR3 length: 13 amino acids. Germline V gene data show CDR1 as MDHEN and CDR2 as SYDVKM. CDR3 nucleotide sequence: TGTGCCAGCAGCCTCTCAGGGGTGAACATTCAGTACTTC. It encodes CASSLSGVNIQYF.

This chain links TRBV20-1 with TRBJ1-5, with D possibly matching TRBD1 (6 bases). The V end lost 0 bases, the J end lost 2 bases, and 17 bases lay between the germline ends. The germline V gene has CDR1 DFQATT and CDR2 SNEGSKA (reference sequence). This CDR3 region has 17 residues. CDR3 sequence (DNA): TGCAGTGCTAGAGATCCTCAACCCAGGGGTGGCAATCAGCCCCAGCATTTT. This encodes CSARDPQPRGGNQPQHF.

The chain couples TRBV7-2 to TRBJ1-2, with 9 bases that match TRBD1. The CDR3 totals 14 residues. Germline-derived CDR1 and CDR2 are SGHTA and FQGNSA. J lost 2 bases, V lost 5 bases, and 3 bases had no gene match. CDR3 sequence (DNA): TGTGCCAGCAGCCGGACAGGGGAGAACTATGGCTACACCTTC. Amino acid sequence: CASSRTGENYGYTF.

The chain is built from TRBV20-1 and TRBJ2-7; 9 bases map to TRBD1. With V trimmed by 4 bases and J by 4 bases, 2 bases remained unmatched. Per germline, CDR1 DFQATT and CDR2 SNEGSKA (reference sequence). This CDR3 has 12 residues. The CDR3: CSAKTGGYEQYV. In DNA, the CDR3 is TGCAGTGCTAAGACAGGGGGGTACGAGCAGTACGTC.

CDR3 amino acids: CSVSDRTTNEKLFF. In DNA form, the CDR3 reads TGCAGCGTCTCGGACAGAACAACTAATGAAAAACTGTTTTTT. This chain joins TRBV29-1 and TRBJ1-4, with D maybe TRBD1 (6 bases). Germline loops: CDR1 SQVTM, CDR2 ANQGSEA. The CDR3 is 14 amino acids. V dropped 6 bases and J dropped 0 bases, with 11 bases sitting between them. Supplemented by reference TRBV29-1 and TRBJ1-4, the full variable domain reads SAVISQKPSRDICQRGTSLTIQCQVDSQVTMMFWYRQQPGQSLTLIATANQGSEATYESGFVIDKFPISRPNLTFSTLTVSNMSPEDSSIYLCSVSDRTTNEKLFFGSGTQLSVL.

This clonotype was seen a single time. The chain's CDR3 is CSAAGTRINQPQHF. CDR3 in DNA: TGCAGTGCCGCCGGGACAAGGATCAATCAGCCCCAGCATTTT. The chain combines TRBV20-1 with TRBJ1-5, with TRBD1 as a possible D gene (6 bases). In germline, CDR1 is DFQATT, CDR2 SNEGSKA (reference sequence). The V end lost 6 bases, the J end lost 3 bases, and 15 bases lay between the germline ends. The CDR3 is 14 amino acids.

The rearrangement links TRBV5-4 to TRBJ2-7; D is ambiguous. Trimming removed 5 bases at V and 0 bases at J, with 15 bases between. The CDR3 spans 15 residues. The germline V gene has CDR1 SGHNT and CDR2 YYREEE (reference sequence). As DNA, the CDR3 is TGTGCCAGCAGGCCTGGCCAAGACCTCTCCTACGAGCAGTACTTC. It specifies CASRPGQDLSYEQYF.

This chain uses TRBV5-6 with TRBJ2-1, with 9 positions matching TRBD1. The CDR3 totals 17 residues. Germline assignment: CDR1 SGHDT and CDR2 YYEEEE. V gave up 4 bases and J gave up 4 bases; unmatched junction bases: 12. The CDR3 sequence is CASSGQDRGTAYNEQFF. CDR3 in DNA: TGTGCCAGCAGCGGCCAGGACAGGGGAACCGCTTACAATGAGCAGTTCTTC.

The V and J genes are TRBV12-3 or TRBV12-4 and TRBJ1-1; D remains unclear. V lost 7 bases and J 1 base, leaving 13 bases between the germline ends. The CDR3 runs 14 residues. CDR3 sequence reads: CASIPRGTNTEAFF. CDR3 coding DNA: TGTGCCAGCATACCCCGGGGAACGAACACTGAAGCTTTCTTT.

The V call is TRBV6-2 or TRBV6-3, the J call TRBJ1-1; D ambiguous. Trimming shortened V by 11 bases and J by 7 bases, and 17 bases separated the two germline ends. Germline V gives CDR1 MNHEY, CDR2 SVGEGT. The CDR3 runs to 12 residues. The CDR3 nucleotides are TGTGCCGGAGGGAGGGCTAAAGGTGAAGCTTTCTTT. This translates into CAGGRAKGEAFF.

CDR3 amino acids: CASSGPSGGSGETQYF. CDR3 sequence (DNA): TGTGCCAGCAGCGGGCCTAGCGGGGGGTCCGGGGAGACCCAGTACTTC. The rearrangement uses TRBV4-2 and TRBJ2-5, with 11 bases aligning to TRBD2. Germline loops: CDR1 LGHNA, CDR2 YNFKEQ. Trimming at V came to 5 bases and at J to 5 bases, leaving 10 bases not matched to a gene. This CDR3 has 16 amino acids.